This TCR beta chain appears in the sequencing data of a study of immune evolution from preneoplasia to lung adenocarcinoma. Two lung cancer pathologists independently confirmed each histologic diagnosis. Clones were sequenced by immunoSEQ multiplex PCR, and TCRdb holds only the in-frame ones, with some missing. The sample records under 45,000 clones, over 75% being singletons. This TCR came from a person in their sixties with lung adenocarcinoma. The sequenced sample consisted of FFPE invasive lung adenocarcinoma tissue.

The CDR3 protein is CASSYQDSSSGANVLTF. CDR3 nucleotide sequence: TGTGCCAGCAGCTACCAGGACAGTAGCTCTGGGGCCAACGTCCTGACTTTC. The chain combines TRBV7-2 with TRBJ2-6; D is possibly TRBD1 (6 bases). The V gene lost 4 bases and the J gene lost 0 bases, with 13 bases spanning the gap. The CDR3 has 17 amino acids. The germline V gene encodes CDR1 SGHTA and CDR2 FQGNSA.